This entry lists 19 T cell receptor beta chains sequenced from one sample in a study of T cells in localized non-small cell lung cancer. TCRdb's copy holds only in-frame clones and misses some; the assay was immunoSEQ multiplex PCR. The sample carries approximately 37,000 clones, approximately 86% recorded once. The input for sequencing was peripheral blood, taken before any cancer treatment. All receptors come from a man between 18 and 49 years old with stage I lung adenocarcinoma.

The chain uses TRBV19 and TRBJ1-5; D ambiguous. V was trimmed by 0 bases and J by 0 bases, leaving 3 bases between them. This CDR3 is built from 14 residues. Germline values: CDR1 LNHDA, CDR2 SQIVND (reference sequence). In DNA, the CDR3 is TGTGCCAGTAGTATAGAGAGTAGCAATCAGCCCCAGCATTTT. Its protein is CASSIESSNQPQHF. The complete variable domain, with remaining parts taken from reference TRBV19 and TRBJ1-5, reads DGGITQSPKYLFRKEGQNVTLSCEQNLNHDAMYWYRQDPGQGLRLIYYSQIVNDFQKGDIAEGYSVSREKKESFPLTVTSAQKNPTAFYLCASSIESSNQPQHFGDGTRLSIL.

The chain recombines TRBV6-1 with TRBJ1-2, with D maybe TRBD1 (5 bases). Germline V gene sequence: CDR1 MNHNS, CDR2 SASEGT. The CDR3 has 13 amino acids. V was clipped by 1 base and J by 6 bases, with 9 bases between them. Here the CDR3 reads CASSEGWGDGYTF. The CDR3 DNA sequence: TGTGCCAGCAGTGAAGGGTGGGGCGATGGCTACACCTTC.

The V and J genes are TRBV19 and TRBJ1-2, with D maybe TRBD1 (5 bases). Trimming pared 5 bases from V and 6 bases from J, leaving 19 bases between. Germline V CDR1 and CDR2: LNHDA, SQIVND (reference sequence). CDR3 length: 15 amino acids. The chain's CDR3 is CASSSPPGRRDGYTF. As DNA, the CDR3 is TGTGCCAGTAGTTCTCCTCCGGGACGGCGGGATGGCTACACCTTC.

This clone showed up just a few times. The V gene is TRBV30, the J gene TRBJ1-6; D not certain. V was shortened by 4 bases and J by 0 bases, with 7 bases between the two germline ends. In germline, CDR1 is GTSNPN, CDR2 SVGIG (reference sequence). The CDR3 extends over 14 amino acids. In nucleotides, the CDR3 is TGTGCCTGGATGGGTTTCTCCTATAATTCACCCCTCCACTTT. Translating it yields CAWMGFSYNSPLHF.

This chain connects TRBV29-1 to TRBJ2-7, with D unresolved. V was cut by 6 bases and J by 0 bases, with 15 bases left in between. This CDR3 is 14 amino acids long. Germline V lookup: CDR1 SQVTM, CDR2 ANQGSEA. CDR3 sequence reads: CSVVDPMGSYEQYF. The DNA for the CDR3 is TGCAGCGTGGTAGACCCCATGGGCTCCTACGAGCAGTACTTC.

The chain links TRBV28 to TRBJ1-2; D is unresolved. Germline CDR1 is MDHEN and CDR2 is SYDVKM. The CDR3 extends over 13 amino acids. Trimming stripped 2 bases from V and 8 bases from J, with 12 bases between. The CDR3 coding sequence is TGTGCCAGCAGTTTAAGAAGGTATAGGGGCTACACCTTC. Its protein product is CASSLRRYRGYTF.

This rearrangement joins TRBV7-9 to TRBJ2-1; 9 positions match TRBD2. CDR1 SEHNR and CDR2 FQNEAQ come from the germline V gene (reference sequence). The CDR3 consists of 18 residues. Losses at the gene ends were 3 bases for V and 0 bases for J; bases not matched to a gene: 9. The CDR3 sequence: CASSLRIAGDYSYNEQFF. CDR3 nucleotides: TGTGCCAGCAGCTTGAGGATAGCGGGGGATTACTCCTACAATGAGCAGTTCTTC.

V gene TRBV4-3 combines with J gene TRBJ2-1; 8 bases agree with TRBD1. The J segment lost 9 bases and the V segment lost 3 bases, leaving 7 bases of the junction unmatched. The CDR3 has 14 residues. The V gene's germline CDR1 is LGHNA and CDR2 YSLEER. CDR3 DNA sequence: TGCGCCAGCAGCCAGGAACAGGGGGACGGTGAGCAGTTCTTC. Residues: CASSQEQGDGEQFF.

J is TRBJ1-2 and V is TRBV11-2, with a possible D match to TRBD1 (6 bases). Deletions cut 6 bases from V and 1 base from J, with 12 bases between. The CDR3 totals 14 residues. The germline V gene encodes CDR1 SGHAT and CDR2 FQNNGV. This CDR3 reads CASRPAGDNYGYTF. CDR3 DNA sequence: TGTGCCAGCAGGCCCGCAGGGGATAACTATGGCTACACCTTC.

This clone has only one observation. The chain employs TRBV7-9 and TRBJ2-1; D is uncertain. CDR1 is SEHNR and CDR2 is FQNEAQ in the germline V gene (reference sequence). V lost 3 bases to trimming and J lost 5 bases, with 8 bases between them. This CDR3 region has 13 residues. In DNA, the CDR3 is TGTGCCAGCAGCTTCGTGACCCACAATGAGCAGTTCTTC. Its protein product is CASSFVTHNEQFF.

The rearrangement joins TRBV5-1 to TRBJ2-5; 13 positions agree with TRBD2. CDR3 length: 16 amino acids. The V and J ends lost 4 bases and 4 bases, in that order; junction bases with no gene match: 7. Germline V gene sequence: CDR1 SGHRS, CDR2 YFSETQ. The CDR3 reads CASSTSGTSGVETQYF. As DNA, the CDR3 is TGCGCCAGCAGCACCTCCGGGACTAGCGGGGTAGAGACCCAGTACTTC.

The gene calls are TRBV5-6 and TRBJ1-4, with D maybe TRBD1 (6 bases). CDR1 SGHDT and CDR2 YYEEEE come from the germline V gene. CDR3 length: 15 amino acids. V was cut by 4 bases and J by 3 bases, with 13 bases left in between. The CDR3 DNA is TGTGCCAGCAGCCAAGCAGGGGCGGCTAATGAAAAACTGTTTTTT. Its protein is CASSQAGAANEKLFF.

A single count supports this clone. V gene TRBV5-1 combines with J gene TRBJ2-7; 9 positions match TRBD1. The trim removed 0 bases at V and 1 base at J, leaving 2 bases unmatched. The V gene's germline CDR1 is SGHRS and CDR2 YFSETQ. This CDR3 comprises 15 residues. CDR3 region: CASSLVDRGSYEQYF. CDR3 in DNA: TGCGCCAGCAGCTTGGTTGACAGGGGGTCCTACGAGCAGTACTTC.

The V gene is TRBV2, the J gene TRBJ2-1; D may be TRBD2 (7 bases). The CDR3 runs to 12 residues. V lost 9 bases, J lost 7 bases, and 13 bases lay in between. The germline V gene encodes CDR1 SNHLY and CDR2 FYNNEI. This chain's CDR3 is CASRGALNEQFF. DNA for the CDR3: TGTGCCAGTCGGGGGGCCCTAAATGAGCAGTTCTTC. Looking up the rest from reference TRBV2 and TRBJ2-1 gives the full variable domain: EPEVTQTPSHQVTQMGQEVILRCVPISNHLYFYWYRQILGQKVEFLVSFYNNEISEKSEIFDDQFSVERPDGSNFTLKIRSTKLEDSAMYFCASRGALNEQFFGPGTRLTVL.

The chain is built from TRBV11-3 and TRBJ1-2, with 9 bases lining up with TRBD1. J was trimmed by 8 bases and V by 5 bases; bases with no gene match: 6. Germline assignment: CDR1 SGHNT and CDR2 YENEEA. This CDR3 region has 13 residues. DNA of the CDR3: TGTGCCAGCAGCCGGGGACAGGGTAACGGCTACACCTTC. It encodes CASSRGQGNGYTF.

This chain connects TRBV30 to TRBJ1-1, with unresolved D. The CDR3 has 11 amino acids. Deletions cut 4 bases from V and 6 bases from J, with 9 bases between. Germline lookup yields CDR1 GTSNPN and CDR2 SVGIG (reference sequence). The DNA of the CDR3 is TGTGCCTGGATTGGCCAGTCTGAAGCTTTCTTT. This encodes CAWIGQSEAFF.

This sequence joins TRBV25-1 and TRBJ2-7; D is possibly TRBD2 (5 bases). Germline values: CDR1 MGHDK, CDR2 SYGVNS. V was cut by 6 bases and J by 2 bases, with 14 bases left in between. The CDR3 has 14 residues. The CDR3 here is CASSGPTGAYEQYF. The CDR3 nucleotides are TGTGCCAGCAGCGGCCCGACCGGGGCCTACGAGCAGTACTTC.

This chain's CDR3 is CASSLRQGVSGQYF. The CDR3 nucleotides are TGTGCCAGCAGCCTGAGACAGGGGGTCTCGGGGCAGTACTTC. The chain employs TRBV7-2 and TRBJ2-7; 9 nucleotides agree with TRBD1. There are 14 residues in the CDR3. V lost 5 bases, J lost 9 bases, and 11 bases stayed unmatched. Germline assignment: CDR1 SGHTA and CDR2 FQGNSA.

V gene TRBV9 combines with J gene TRBJ2-5; 10 bases line up with TRBD1. Per germline, CDR1 SGDLS and CDR2 YYNGEE. Losses at the gene ends were 0 bases for V and 5 bases for J; bases not matched to a gene: 7. CDR3 length equals 16 residues. DNA for the CDR3: TGTGCCAGCAGCGTAGGGCCCGACAGGGGGCTGGAGACCCAGTACTTC. Amino acid sequence: CASSVGPDRGLETQYF.